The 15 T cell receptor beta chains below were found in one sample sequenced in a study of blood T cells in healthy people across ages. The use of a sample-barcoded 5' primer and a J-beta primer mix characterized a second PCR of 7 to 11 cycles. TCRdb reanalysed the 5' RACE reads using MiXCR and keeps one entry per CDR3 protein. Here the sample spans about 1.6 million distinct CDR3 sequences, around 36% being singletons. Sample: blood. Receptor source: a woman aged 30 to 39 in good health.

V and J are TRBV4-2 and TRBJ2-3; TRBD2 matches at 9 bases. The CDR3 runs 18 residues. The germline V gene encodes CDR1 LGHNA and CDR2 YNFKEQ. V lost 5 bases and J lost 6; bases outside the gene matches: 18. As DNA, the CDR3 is TGTGCCAGCAGCATTGAGGTAGCGGGGGAAAGTTCATGGGATACGCAGTATTTT. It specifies CASSIEVAGESSWDTQYF.

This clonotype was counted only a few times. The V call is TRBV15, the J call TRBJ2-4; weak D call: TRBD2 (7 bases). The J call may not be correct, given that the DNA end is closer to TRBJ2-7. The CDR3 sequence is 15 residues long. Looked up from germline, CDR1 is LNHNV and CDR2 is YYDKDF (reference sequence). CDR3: CATSRDAGAPPEQYF. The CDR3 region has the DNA TGTGCCACCAGCAGAGATGCGGGGGCGCCTCCCGAGCAGTACTTC.

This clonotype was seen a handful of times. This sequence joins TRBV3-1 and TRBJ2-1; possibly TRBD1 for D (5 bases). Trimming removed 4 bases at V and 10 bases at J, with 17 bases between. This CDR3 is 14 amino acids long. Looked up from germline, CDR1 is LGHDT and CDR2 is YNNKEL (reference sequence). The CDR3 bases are TGTGCCAGCAGCCCAGGGCACCTTTCCAGCGAGCAGTTCTTC. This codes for CASSPGHLSSEQFF.

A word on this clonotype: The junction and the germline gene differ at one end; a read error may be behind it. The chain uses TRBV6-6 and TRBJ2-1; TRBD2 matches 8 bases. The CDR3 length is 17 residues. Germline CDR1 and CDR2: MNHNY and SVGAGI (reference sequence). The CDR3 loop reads CASSKYSGSGTYNEQCF. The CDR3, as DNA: TGTGCCAGCAGTAAATACAGCGGGAGTGGAACCTACAATGAGCAGTGCTTC.

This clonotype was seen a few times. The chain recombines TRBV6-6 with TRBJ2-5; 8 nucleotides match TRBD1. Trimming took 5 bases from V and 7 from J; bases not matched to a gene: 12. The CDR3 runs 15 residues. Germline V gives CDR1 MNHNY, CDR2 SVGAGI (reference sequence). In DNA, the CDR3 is TGTGCCAGCAGTCCGGACAGGGCGGGGAGCGGGACCCAGTACTTC. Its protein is CASSPDRAGSGTQYF.

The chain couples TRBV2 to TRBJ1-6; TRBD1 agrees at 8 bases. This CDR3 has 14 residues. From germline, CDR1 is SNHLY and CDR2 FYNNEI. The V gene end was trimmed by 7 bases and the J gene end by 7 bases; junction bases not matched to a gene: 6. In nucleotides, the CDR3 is TGTGCCAGCATCAGAGGGACAGGAAATTCACCCCTCCACTTT. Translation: CASIRGTGNSPLHF. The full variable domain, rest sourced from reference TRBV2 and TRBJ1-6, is EPEVTQTPSHQVTQMGQEVILRCVPISNHLYFYWYRQILGQKVEFLVSFYNNEISEKSEIFDDQFSVERPDGSNFTLKIRSTKLEDSAMYFCASIRGTGNSPLHFGNGTRLTVT.

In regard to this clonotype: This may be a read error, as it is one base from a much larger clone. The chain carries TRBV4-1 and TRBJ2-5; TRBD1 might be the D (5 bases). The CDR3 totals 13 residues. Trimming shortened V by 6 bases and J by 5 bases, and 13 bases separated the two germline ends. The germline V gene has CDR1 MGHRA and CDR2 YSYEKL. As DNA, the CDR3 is TGCGCCAGCAGGGGGCTGGGAAGCGAGACCCAGTACTTC. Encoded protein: CASRGLGSETQYF.

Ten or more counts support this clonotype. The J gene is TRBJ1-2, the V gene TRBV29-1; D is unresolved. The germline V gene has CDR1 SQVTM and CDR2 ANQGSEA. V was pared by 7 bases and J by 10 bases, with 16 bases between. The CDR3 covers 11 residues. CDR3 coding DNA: TGCAGCGCTCTGGTTCTGGGCGCCTACACCTTC. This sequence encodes CSALVLGAYTF.

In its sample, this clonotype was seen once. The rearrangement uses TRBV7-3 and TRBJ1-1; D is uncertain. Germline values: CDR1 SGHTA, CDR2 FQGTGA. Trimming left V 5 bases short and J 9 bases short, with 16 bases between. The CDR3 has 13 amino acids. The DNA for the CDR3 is TGTGCCAGCAGCCCGGAAAGGGAGGCGCAAGCTTTCTTT. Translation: CASSPEREAQAFF.

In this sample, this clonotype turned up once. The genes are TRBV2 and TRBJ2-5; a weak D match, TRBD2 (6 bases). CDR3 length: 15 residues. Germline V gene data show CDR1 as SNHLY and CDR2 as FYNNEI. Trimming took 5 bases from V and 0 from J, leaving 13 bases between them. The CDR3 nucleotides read TGTGCCAGCAGTCGGGACTTTCTGTACCAAGAGACCCAGTACTTC. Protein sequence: CASSRDFLYQETQYF.

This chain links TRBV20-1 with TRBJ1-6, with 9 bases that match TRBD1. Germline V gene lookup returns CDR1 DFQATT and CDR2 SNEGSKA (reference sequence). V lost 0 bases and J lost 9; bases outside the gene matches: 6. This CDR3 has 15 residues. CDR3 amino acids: CSARDPGQGISPLHF. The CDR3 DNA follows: TGCAGTGCTAGAGATCCGGGACAGGGTATTTCACCCCTCCACTTT.

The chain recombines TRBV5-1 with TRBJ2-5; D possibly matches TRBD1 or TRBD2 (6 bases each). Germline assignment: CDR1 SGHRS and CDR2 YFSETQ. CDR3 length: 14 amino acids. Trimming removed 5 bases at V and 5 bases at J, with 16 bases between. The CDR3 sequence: CASSGGSTGETQYF. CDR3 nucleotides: TGCGCCAGCAGTGGGGGGAGCACAGGGGAGACCCAGTACTTC.

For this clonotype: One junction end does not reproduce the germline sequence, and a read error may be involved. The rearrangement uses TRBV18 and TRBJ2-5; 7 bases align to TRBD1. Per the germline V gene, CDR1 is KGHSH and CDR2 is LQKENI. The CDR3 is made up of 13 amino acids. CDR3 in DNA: TGTGCCGGCTCCAGGGACAGACAAGAGACCCAGTACTTC. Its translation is CAGSRDRQETQYF.

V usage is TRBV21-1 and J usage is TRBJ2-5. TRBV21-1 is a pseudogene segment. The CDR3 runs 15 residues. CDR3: CASSKYEPVQETQYF. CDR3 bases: TGTGCCAGCAGCAAATATGAACCGGTTCAAGAGACCCAGTACTTC.

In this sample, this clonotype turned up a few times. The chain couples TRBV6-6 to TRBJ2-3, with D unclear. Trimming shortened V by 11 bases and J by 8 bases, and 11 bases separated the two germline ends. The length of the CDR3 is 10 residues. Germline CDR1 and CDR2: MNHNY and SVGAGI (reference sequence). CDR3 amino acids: CAPRRGTQYF. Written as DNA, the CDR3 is TGTGCCCCCAGGCGTGGTACGCAGTATTTT.